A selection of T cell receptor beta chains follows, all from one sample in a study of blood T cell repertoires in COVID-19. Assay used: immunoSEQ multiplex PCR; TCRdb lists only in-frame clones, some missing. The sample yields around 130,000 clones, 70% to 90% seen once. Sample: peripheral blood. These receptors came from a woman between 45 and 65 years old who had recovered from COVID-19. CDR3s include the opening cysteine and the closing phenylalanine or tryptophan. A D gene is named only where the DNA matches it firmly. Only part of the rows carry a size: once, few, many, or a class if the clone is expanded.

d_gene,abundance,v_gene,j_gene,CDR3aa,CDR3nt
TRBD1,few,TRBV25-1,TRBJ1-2,CASSEAGGQGAEGYTF,TGTGCCAGCAGTGAAGCGGGAGGACAGGGGGCAGAAGGCTACACCTTC
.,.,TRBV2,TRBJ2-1,CASRSERTTYNEQFF,TGTGCCAGCAGGTCTGAGCGGACTACCTACAATGAGCAGTTCTTC
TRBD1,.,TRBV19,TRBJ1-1,CASSITGGYTEAFF,TGTGCCAGTAGTATAACAGGGGGCTACACTGAAGCTTTCTTT
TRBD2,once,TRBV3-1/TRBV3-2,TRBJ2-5,CASSQDPVGGAGETQYF,TGTGCCAGCAGCCAAGATCCCGTCGGGGGGGCCGGAGAGACCCAGTACTTC
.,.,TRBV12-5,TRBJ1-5,CASGLKEGQPQHF,TGTGCTAGTGGTTTGAAAGAGGGTCAGCCCCAGCATTTT
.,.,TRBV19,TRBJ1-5,CASSIRAADSNQPQHF,TGTGCCAGTAGTATTCGGGCAGCGGATAGCAATCAGCCCCAGCATTTT
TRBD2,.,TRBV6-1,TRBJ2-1,CASRTSGENEQFF,TGTGCCAGCAGAACTAGCGGGGAAAATGAGCAGTTCTTC
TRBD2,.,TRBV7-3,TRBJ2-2,CASSPTSGTGELFF,TGTGCCAGCAGCCCCACTAGCGGCACCGGGGAGCTGTTTTTT
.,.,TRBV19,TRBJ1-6,CASSYRVGSPLHF,TGTGCCAGTAGTTACAGGGTGGGTTCACCCCTCCACTTT
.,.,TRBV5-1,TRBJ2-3,CASSLAVVWRAISTDTQYF,TGCGCCAGCAGCTTGGCCGTGGTTTGGAGAGCAATTAGCACAGATACGCAGTATTTT
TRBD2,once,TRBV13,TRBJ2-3,CASSFRLAESTDTQYF,TGTGCCAGCAGCTTTAGACTAGCGGAGAGCACAGATACGCAGTATTTT
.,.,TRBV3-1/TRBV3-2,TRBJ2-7,CASSQGIAGASEQYF,TGTGCCAGCAGCCAAGGTATCGCGGGCGCGAGCGAGCAGTACTTC
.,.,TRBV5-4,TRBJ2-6,CASSLQGSTRSGANVLTF,TGTGCCAGCAGCCTTCAGGGGTCAACCCGCTCTGGGGCCAACGTCCTGACTTTC
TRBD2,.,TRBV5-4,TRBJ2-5,CASTVAGFQETQYF,TGTGCCAGCACCGTAGCGGGGTTCCAAGAGACCCAGTACTTC
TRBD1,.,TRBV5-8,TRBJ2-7,CASSLRLNRGANLEQYF,TGTGCCAGCAGCTTGCGATTAAACAGGGGAGCCAATTTGGAGCAGTACTTC
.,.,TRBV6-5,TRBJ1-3,CASSRTTQGGNTIYF,TGTGCCAGCAGTCGAACTACGCAGGGTGGAAACACCATATATTTT
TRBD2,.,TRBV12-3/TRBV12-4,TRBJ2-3,CASNNLAGTQYF,TGTGCCAGCAATAATTTAGCGGGAACGCAGTATTTT
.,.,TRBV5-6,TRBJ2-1,CASSAGTLEQFF,TGTGCCAGCAGCGCCGGGACACTTGAGCAGTTCTTC
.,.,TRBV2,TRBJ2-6,CASSAESGANVLTF,TGTGCCAGCAGTGCTGAGTCTGGGGCCAACGTCCTGACTTTC
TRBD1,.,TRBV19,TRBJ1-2,CASSTGQGYFGYTF,TGTGCCAGTAGTACAGGACAGGGCTACTTCGGCTACACCTTC
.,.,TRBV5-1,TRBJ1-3,CASSSAPGHQRTGNTIYF,TGCGCCAGCAGCTCCGCTCCGGGACACCAAAGGACTGGAAACACCATATATTTT
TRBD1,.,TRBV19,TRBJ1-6,CASRQGGNSPLHF,TGTGCCAGTCGACAGGGTGGTAATTCACCCCTCCACTTT